These 10 T cell receptor beta chains came from one sample sequenced in a study of blood T cell repertoires in COVID-19. Measured with immunoSEQ multiplex PCR; TCRdb has only the in-frame clones, and not every one. In the table there are about 200,000 clones, 86% of which are singletons. Specimen: PBMCs or T cells enriched from blood (not recorded which). These receptor sequences come from a man aged 40-49 years with acute COVID-19.

The rearrangement joins TRBV19 to TRBJ1-1; D is undetermined. Germline loops: CDR1 LNHDA, CDR2 SQIVND (reference sequence). The CDR3 has 11 residues. The V end was cut by 1 base, the J end by 6 bases, with 3 bases between. DNA of the CDR3: TGTGCCAGTAGTATAGCGGCTGAAGCTTTCTTT. Translation: CASSIAAEAFF. The full variable domain, in which reference TRBV19 and TRBJ1-1 provide the parts outside the CDR3, is DGGITQSPKYLFRKEGQNVTLSCEQNLNHDAMYWYRQDPGQGLRLIYYSQIVNDFQKGDIAEGYSVSREKKESFPLTVTSAQKNPTAFYLCASSIAAEAFFGQGTRLTVV.

A note on this clone: An end of the junction differs from the germline gene, which may be a read error. The chain carries TRBV5-1 and TRBJ2-5, with D perhaps being TRBD1 or TRBD2 (6 bases each). The germline gives CDR1 SGHRS, CDR2 YFSETQ. This CDR3 comprises 14 residues. As DNA, the CDR3 is TGCGCCAGCAGGTTGGAGGGGGTTTCAGAGACCCAGTACTTC. Encoded protein: CASRLEGVSETQYF.

To note about this clone: The sample has other DNA sequences that encode this CDR3 too. The chain joins TRBV15 to TRBJ2-7; D is uncertain. CDR1 is LNHNV and CDR2 is YYDKDF in the germline V gene (reference sequence). The CDR3 runs 14 residues. Trimming took 1 base from V and 1 from J, leaving 8 bases between them. CDR3 protein: CATSRARSSYEQYF. Written as DNA, the CDR3 is TGTGCCACCAGCAGAGCCCGGAGTTCCTACGAGCAGTACTTC.

The CDR3 loop is CASTLPDRVREQYF. CDR3 nucleotides: TGTGCCAGCACCCTCCCGGACAGGGTCAGAGAGCAGTACTTC. V usage is TRBV28 and J usage is TRBJ2-7; 8 bases are shared with TRBD1. Trimming took 7 bases from V and 7 from J; bases not matched to a gene: 12. Germline values: CDR1 MDHEN, CDR2 SYDVKM. The CDR3 contains 14 residues.

On this clone: Other DNA sequences in this specimen translate into the identical CDR3. The chain employs TRBV7-3 and TRBJ2-1; 7 bases are shared with TRBD2. CDR1 and CDR2 from the germline V gene are SGHTA and FQGTGA. The CDR3 is 15 residues long. J lost 1 base, V lost 4 bases, and 4 bases had no gene match. The CDR3 coding sequence is TGTGCCAGCAGCTCCAGGGAGGGTTCCTACAATGAGCAGTTCTTC. This codes for CASSSREGSYNEQFF.

The sample holds a few counts of this clone. This chain's CDR3 is CASSPQQGGTETQYF. The CDR3 DNA reads as TGCGCCAGCAGCCCTCAACAAGGGGGTACGGAGACCCAGTACTTC. This chain joins TRBV5-1 and TRBJ2-5; tentatively, D is TRBD1 (6 bases). Germline lookup yields CDR1 SGHRS and CDR2 YFSETQ. Trimming pared 4 bases from V and 5 bases from J, leaving 18 bases between. The CDR3 runs 15 residues.

The chain joins TRBV2 to TRBJ2-3; D is undetermined. The ends were cut back, 4 bases at V and 0 bases at J, with 8 bases in the middle. This CDR3 comprises 14 residues. Germline CDR1 and CDR2: SNHLY and FYNNEI. CDR3 sequence reads: CASSVAWSTDTQYF. The CDR3 coding sequence is TGTGCCAGCAGTGTCGCGTGGAGCACAGATACGCAGTATTTT.

This chain connects TRBV6-2 or TRBV6-3 to TRBJ2-7; 7 nucleotides line up with TRBD2. This CDR3 spans 15 amino acids. The ends lost 6 bases at V and 0 bases at J; junction bases unmatched: 8. Germline CDR1 reads MNHEY; CDR2 reads SVGEGT. The CDR3 loop reads CASSPSGSSSYEQYF. CDR3 in DNA: TGTGCCAGCAGCCCTAGCGGTTCGAGCTCCTACGAGCAGTACTTC.

A remark on this clone: One end of the junction does not line up with germline, which may come from a read error. The chain combines TRBV5-6 with TRBJ2-7; 14 bases fit TRBD2. Looked up from germline, CDR1 is SGHDT and CDR2 is YYEEEE. The CDR3 runs to 13 residues. The CDR3 is CASRLGLAGEEYF. CDR3 nucleotide sequence: TGTGCCAGCAGGTTGGGACTAGCGGGGGAAGAGTACTTC. Using reference TRBV5-6 and TRBJ2-7 for the parts outside the CDR3, the full variable domain is DAGVTQSPTHLIKTRGQQVTLRCSPKSGHDTVSWYQQALGQGPQFIFQYYEEEERQRGNFPDRFSGHQFPNYSSELNVNALLLGDSALYLCASRLGLAGEEYFGPGTRLTVT.

Here the CDR3 DNA reads TGCGCCAGCACCGAAGGGGGTCTTGCCGGGGAGCTGTTTTTT. Translated: CASTEGGLAGELFF. The chain has TRBV5-1 and TRBJ2-2; possible D gene TRBD1, 6 bases. This CDR3 has 14 amino acids. Trimming took off 6 bases at V and 6 bases at J, with 15 bases between the two ends. Germline CDR1 is SGHRS and CDR2 is YFSETQ.